Here is one T cell receptor (beta chain) with its context. Its antigen is as yet unknown. The primer mix had 60 Vbeta and 13 Jbeta primers. As processed by the authors: Later, an analysis found about 80 million unique TCR beta chains, and about 10 million of these were shared. Libraries were prepared by immunoSEQ multiplex PCR; TCRdb keeps only in-frame clonotypes and omits some of them. The V and J calls and clone size come from that table; D and trimming were worked out from the DNA. This table has approximately 75,000 clones, about 79% appearing once. This entry is derived from a study of cytomegalovirus exposure and HLA in healthy donors. Findings of the study overall: Some 16,000 TCR beta sequences were associated with HLA alleles at 0.05 false discovery rate in a later analysis.

V lost 0 bases to trimming and J lost 0 bases, with 12 bases between them. CDR1 and CDR2 from the germline V gene are MGHRA and YSYEKL. CDR3 length equals 18 residues. The sample was PBMCs. This clonotype originated in a man between 65 and 79 years old in good health and CMV-seropositive. This chain connects TRBV4-1 to TRBJ1-6; D not certain. The CDR3 DNA reads TGCGCCAGCAGCCAAGATGGGCACCAGAGCTCCTATAATTCACCCCTCCACTTT. This translates into CASSQDGHQSSYNSPLHF.